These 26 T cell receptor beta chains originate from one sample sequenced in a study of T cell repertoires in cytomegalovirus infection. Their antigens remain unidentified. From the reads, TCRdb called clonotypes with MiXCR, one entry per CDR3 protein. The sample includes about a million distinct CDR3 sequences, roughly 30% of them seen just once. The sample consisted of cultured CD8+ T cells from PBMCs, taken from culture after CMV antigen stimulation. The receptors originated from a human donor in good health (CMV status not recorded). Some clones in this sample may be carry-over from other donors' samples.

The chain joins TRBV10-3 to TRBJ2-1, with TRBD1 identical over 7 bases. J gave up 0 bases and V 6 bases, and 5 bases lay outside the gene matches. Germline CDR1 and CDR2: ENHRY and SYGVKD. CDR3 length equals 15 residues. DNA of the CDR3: TGTGCCATCAGCTACAGGGGTACCTCCTACAATGAGCAGTTCTTC. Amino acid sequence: CAISYRGTSYNEQFF.

In DNA, the CDR3 is TGCAGCGTTGAAGTGGTGGTTGGGGAGCTGTTTTTT. Protein product: CSVEVVVGELFF. This chain uses TRBV29-1 with TRBJ2-2, with unresolved D. The CDR3 runs 12 residues. Germline CDR1 SQVTM, CDR2 ANQGSEA. Between the trimmed V and J ends, which lost 1 base and 8 bases, there was a span of 8 bases.

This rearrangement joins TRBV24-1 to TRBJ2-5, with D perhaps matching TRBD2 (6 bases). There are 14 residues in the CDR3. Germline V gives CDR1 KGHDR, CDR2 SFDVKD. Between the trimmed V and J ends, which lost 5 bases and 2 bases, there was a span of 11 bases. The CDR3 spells CATSASTRQETQYF. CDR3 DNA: TGTGCCACCAGTGCGTCGACTAGGCAAGAGACCCAGTACTTC.

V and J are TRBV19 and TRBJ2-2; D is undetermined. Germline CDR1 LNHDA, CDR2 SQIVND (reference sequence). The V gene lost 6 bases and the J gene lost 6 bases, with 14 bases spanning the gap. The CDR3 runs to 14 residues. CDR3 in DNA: TGTGCCAGTAGCCCTGACGGCCCACCCGGGGAGCTGTTTTTT. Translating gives CASSPDGPPGELFF.

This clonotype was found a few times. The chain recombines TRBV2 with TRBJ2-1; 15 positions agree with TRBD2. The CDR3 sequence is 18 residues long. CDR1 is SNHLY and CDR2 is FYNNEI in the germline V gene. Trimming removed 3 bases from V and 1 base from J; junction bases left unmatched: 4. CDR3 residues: CASSDGLAGGPSYNEQFF. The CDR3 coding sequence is TGTGCCAGCAGTGACGGACTAGCGGGGGGGCCGTCCTACAATGAGCAGTTCTTC.

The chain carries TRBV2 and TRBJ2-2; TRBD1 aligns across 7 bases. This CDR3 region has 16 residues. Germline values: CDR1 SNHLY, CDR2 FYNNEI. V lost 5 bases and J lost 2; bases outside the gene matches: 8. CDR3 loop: CASSLHRDRNTGELFF. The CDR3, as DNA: TGTGCCAGCAGTCTCCACCGGGACAGAAACACCGGGGAGCTGTTTTTT.

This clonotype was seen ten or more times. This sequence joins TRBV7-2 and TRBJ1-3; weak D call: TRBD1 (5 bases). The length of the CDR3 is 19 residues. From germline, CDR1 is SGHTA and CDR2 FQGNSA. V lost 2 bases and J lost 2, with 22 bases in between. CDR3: CASSLLTQGDLFPGNTIYF. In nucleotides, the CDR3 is TGTGCCAGCAGCTTATTGACCCAAGGGGACCTCTTTCCTGGAAACACCATATATTTT.

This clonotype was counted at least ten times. The CDR3 here is CASSEFSGGADTQYF. CDR3 DNA: TGTGCCAGCAGTGAATTTAGCGGGGGGGCAGATACGCAGTATTTT. The chain couples TRBV6-1 to TRBJ2-3, with 11 bases fitting TRBD2. V dropped 2 bases and J dropped 4; count of bases not matched to a gene: 2. The CDR3 is 15 amino acids. Per germline, CDR1 MNHNS and CDR2 SASEGT.

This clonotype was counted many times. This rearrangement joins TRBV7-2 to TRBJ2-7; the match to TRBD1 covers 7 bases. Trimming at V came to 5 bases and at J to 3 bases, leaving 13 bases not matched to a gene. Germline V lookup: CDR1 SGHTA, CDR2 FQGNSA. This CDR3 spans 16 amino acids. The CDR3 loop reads CASSARGATGSYEQYF. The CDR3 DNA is TGTGCCAGCAGCGCTAGGGGCGCGACAGGGAGCTACGAGCAGTACTTC.

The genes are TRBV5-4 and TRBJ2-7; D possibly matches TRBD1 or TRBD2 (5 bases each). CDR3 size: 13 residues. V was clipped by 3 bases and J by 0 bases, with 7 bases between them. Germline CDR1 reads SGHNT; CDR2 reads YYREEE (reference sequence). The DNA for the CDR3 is TGTGCCAGCAGCTGGGACCTCTCCTACGAGCAGTACGTC. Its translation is CASSWDLSYEQYV.

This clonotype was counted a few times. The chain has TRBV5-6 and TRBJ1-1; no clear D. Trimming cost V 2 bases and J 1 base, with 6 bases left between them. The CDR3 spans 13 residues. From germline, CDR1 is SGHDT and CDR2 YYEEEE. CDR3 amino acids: CASSFLQNTEAFF. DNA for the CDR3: TGTGCCAGCAGCTTTTTACAGAACACTGAAGCTTTCTTT.

The CDR3 reads CASSIALQNEQYF. As DNA, the CDR3 is TGTGCCAGTAGTATAGCCCTCCAAAACGAGCAGTACTTC. The J gene is TRBJ2-7, the V gene TRBV19; D unresolved. Trimming removed 1 base from V and 5 bases from J, with 9 bases in between. Germline V gives CDR1 LNHDA, CDR2 SQIVND (reference sequence). The CDR3 totals 13 residues.

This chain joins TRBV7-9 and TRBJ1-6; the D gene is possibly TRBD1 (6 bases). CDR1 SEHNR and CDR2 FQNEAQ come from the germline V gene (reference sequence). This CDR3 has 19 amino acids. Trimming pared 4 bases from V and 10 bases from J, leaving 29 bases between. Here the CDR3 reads CASSSASTRGQGLRSPLHF. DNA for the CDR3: TGTGCCAGCAGCTCCGCGTCGACTCGGGGGCAGGGATTAAGGTCACCCCTCCACTTT.

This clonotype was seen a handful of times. CDR3: CASSLGPYYTF. CDR3 sequence (DNA): TGTGCCAGCAGCTTAGGTCCCTACTACACCTTC. The chain links TRBV7-2 to TRBJ1-2; D is ambiguous. In germline, CDR1 is SGHTA, CDR2 FQGNSA. Trimming took off 1 base at V and 10 bases at J, with 7 bases between the two ends. The CDR3 sequence is 11 residues long.

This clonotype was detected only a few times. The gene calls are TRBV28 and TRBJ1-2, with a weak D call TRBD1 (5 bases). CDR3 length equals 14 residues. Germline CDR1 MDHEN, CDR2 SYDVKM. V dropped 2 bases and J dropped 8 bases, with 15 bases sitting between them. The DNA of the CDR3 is TGTGCCAGCAGTTTAACACAGGCCTGGGAGGGCTACACCTTC. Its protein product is CASSLTQAWEGYTF.

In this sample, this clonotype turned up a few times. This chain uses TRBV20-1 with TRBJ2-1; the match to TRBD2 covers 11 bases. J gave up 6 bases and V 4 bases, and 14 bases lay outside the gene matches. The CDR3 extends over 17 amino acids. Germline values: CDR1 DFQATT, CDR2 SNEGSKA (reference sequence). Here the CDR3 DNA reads TGCAGTGCTATAGGTAGCGGGGGGGCCGTAAGTCCCAATGAGCAGTTCTTC. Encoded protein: CSAIGSGGAVSPNEQFF.

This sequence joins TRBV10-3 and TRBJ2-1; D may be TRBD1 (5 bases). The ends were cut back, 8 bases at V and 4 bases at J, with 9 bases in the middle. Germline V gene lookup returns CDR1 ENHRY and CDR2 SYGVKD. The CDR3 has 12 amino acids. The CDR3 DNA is TGTGCCATCGGGGCTGAATACAATGAGCAGTTCTTC. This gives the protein CAIGAEYNEQFF.

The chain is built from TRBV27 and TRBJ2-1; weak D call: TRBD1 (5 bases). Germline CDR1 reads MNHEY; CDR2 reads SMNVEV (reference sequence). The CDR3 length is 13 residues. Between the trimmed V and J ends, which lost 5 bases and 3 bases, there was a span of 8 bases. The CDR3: CASSDQGYNEQFF. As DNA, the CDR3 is TGTGCCAGCAGTGACCAGGGCTACAATGAGCAGTTCTTC.

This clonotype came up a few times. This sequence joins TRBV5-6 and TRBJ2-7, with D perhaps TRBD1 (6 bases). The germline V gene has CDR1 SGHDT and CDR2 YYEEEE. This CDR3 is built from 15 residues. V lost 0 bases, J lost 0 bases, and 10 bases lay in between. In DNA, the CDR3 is TGTGCCAGCAGCTTGGGTAGGGGGTTCTCCTACGAGCAGTACGTC. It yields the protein CASSLGRGFSYEQYV.

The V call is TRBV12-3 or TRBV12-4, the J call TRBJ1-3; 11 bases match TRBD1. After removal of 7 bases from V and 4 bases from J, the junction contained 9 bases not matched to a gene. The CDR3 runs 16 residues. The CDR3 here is CASTLGQGAGGNTIYF. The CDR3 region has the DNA TGTGCCAGCACCCTTGGACAGGGGGCGGGCGGAAACACCATATATTTT.

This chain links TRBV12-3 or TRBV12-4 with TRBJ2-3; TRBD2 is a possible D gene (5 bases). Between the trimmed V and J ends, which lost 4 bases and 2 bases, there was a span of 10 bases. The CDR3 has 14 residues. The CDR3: CASSSWTVTDTQYF. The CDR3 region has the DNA TGTGCCAGCAGTTCATGGACTGTCACAGATACGCAGTATTTT.

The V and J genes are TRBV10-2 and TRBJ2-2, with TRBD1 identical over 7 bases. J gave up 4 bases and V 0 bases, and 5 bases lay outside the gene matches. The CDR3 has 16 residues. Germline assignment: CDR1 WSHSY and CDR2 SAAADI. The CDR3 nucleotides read TGCGCCAGCAGTGAGTCACCGACAGGGCCCACCGGGGAGCTGTTTTTT. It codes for CASSESPTGPTGELFF.

This CDR3 is CASSQTSGEYYEQYF. For the CDR3, the DNA is TGTGCCAGCAGCCAGACTAGCGGGGAATACTACGAGCAGTACTTC. The gene calls are TRBV5-8 and TRBJ2-7, with 11 nucleotides matching TRBD2. V shed 4 bases, J shed 3 bases, and the junction held 6 bases outside the gene matches. The CDR3 runs 15 residues. Germline V gene lookup returns CDR1 SGHTS and CDR2 YDEGEE.

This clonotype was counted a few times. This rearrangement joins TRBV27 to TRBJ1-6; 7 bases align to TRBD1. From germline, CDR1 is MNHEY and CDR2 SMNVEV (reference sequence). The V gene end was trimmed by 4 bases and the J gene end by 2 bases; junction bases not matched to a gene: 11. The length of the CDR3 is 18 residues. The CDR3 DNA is TGTGCCAGCAGTTATCACAGGGGAATAAAGACCTATAATTCACCCCTCCACTTT. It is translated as CASSYHRGIKTYNSPLHF.

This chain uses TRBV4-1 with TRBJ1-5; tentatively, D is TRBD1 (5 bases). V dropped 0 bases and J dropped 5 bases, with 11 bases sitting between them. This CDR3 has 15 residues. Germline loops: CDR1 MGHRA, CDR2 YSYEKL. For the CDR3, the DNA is TGCGCCAGCAGCCAAGATTCAACAGGATATCAGCCCCAGCATTTT. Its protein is CASSQDSTGYQPQHF.

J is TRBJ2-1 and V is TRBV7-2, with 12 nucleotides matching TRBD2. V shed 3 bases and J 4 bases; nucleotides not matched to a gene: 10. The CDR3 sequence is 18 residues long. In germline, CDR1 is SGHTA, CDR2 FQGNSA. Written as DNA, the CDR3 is TGTGCCAGCAGCTTCGTCCACTCACTAGCGGGGGGTTACAATGAGCAGTTCTTC. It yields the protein CASSFVHSLAGGYNEQFF.